The 28 T cell receptor beta chains presented below share a single source sample, sequenced in a study of cytomegalovirus exposure and HLA in healthy donors. Amplification used 60 Vbeta primers and 13 Jbeta primers. The protocol was immunoSEQ multiplex PCR, while the TCRdb copy is restricted to in-frame clones and leaves out a portion. The sample lists about 160,000 clones, roughly 80% occurring once. Sequences were obtained from PBMCs. The receptors here all came from a girl under 18 in good health and CMV-seropositive.

The chain recombines TRBV28 with TRBJ2-2; TRBD1 might be the D (6 bases). Germline V gives CDR1 MDHEN, CDR2 SYDVKM. The V gene lost 5 bases and the J gene lost 1 base, with 8 bases spanning the gap. The CDR3 totals 14 residues. DNA of the CDR3: TGTGCCAGCAGTACACAGGGGAACACCGGGGAGCTGTTTTTT. Translation gives CASSTQGNTGELFF.

The chain recombines TRBV5-4 with TRBJ1-3; maybe TRBD1 (6 bases). From germline, CDR1 is SGHNT and CDR2 YYREEE (reference sequence). Trimming removed 3 bases at V and 1 base at J, with 14 bases between. This CDR3 spans 16 amino acids. CDR3 protein: CASSSSTGWSGNTIYF. Here the CDR3 DNA reads TGTGCCAGCAGCTCTTCTACAGGGTGGTCTGGAAACACCATATATTTT.

V gene TRBV27 combines with J gene TRBJ2-7; 7 nucleotides line up with TRBD2. Germline CDR1 and CDR2: MNHEY and SMNVEV (reference sequence). The CDR3 sequence is 14 residues long. After removal of 3 bases from V and 2 bases from J, the junction contained 4 bases not matched to a gene. Written as DNA, the CDR3 is TGTGCCAGCAGTTTCGGGACTACCACCTACGAGCAGTACTTC. This codes for CASSFGTTTYEQYF.

The chain couples TRBV5-1 to TRBJ2-5, with 11 nucleotides matching TRBD2. The CDR3 extends over 16 amino acids. CDR1 is SGHRS and CDR2 is YFSETQ in the germline V gene. J lost 4 bases, V lost 0 bases, and 5 bases had no gene match. This CDR3 is CASSLGSSGRGETQYF. CDR3 nucleotide sequence: TGCGCCAGCAGCTTGGGGAGTAGCGGGAGGGGAGAGACCCAGTACTTC.

This chain connects TRBV4-3 to TRBJ2-3; no clear D gene. Trimming shortened V by 2 bases and J by 4 bases, and 13 bases separated the two germline ends. Germline lookup yields CDR1 LGHNA and CDR2 YSLEER. The CDR3 length is 15 residues. Written as DNA, the CDR3 is TGCGCCAGCAGCCAAAGACTCTTCCGTTCAGATACGCAGTATTTT. Its protein is CASSQRLFRSDTQYF.

V and J are TRBV15 and TRBJ2-5; tentatively, D is TRBD2 (6 bases). Germline V gene lookup returns CDR1 LNHNV and CDR2 YYDKDF (reference sequence). The germline V and J ends were trimmed by 3 bases and 2 bases, with 13 bases remaining between them. The CDR3 spans 15 residues. CDR3 DNA sequence: TGTGCCACCAGCAGGGGGGGTGGCGGTCAAGAGACCCAGTACTTC. This encodes CATSRGGGGQETQYF.

The chain joins TRBV27 to TRBJ2-7; 8 bases map to TRBD1. The germline gives CDR1 MNHEY, CDR2 SMNVEV (reference sequence). V trimming: 7 bases; J trimming: 0 bases; junction bases outside the gene matches: 8. This CDR3 contains 15 residues. The CDR3 region has the DNA TGTGCCAGCAACCCTTGGGACAGGCACTCCTACGAGCAGTACTTC. It specifies CASNPWDRHSYEQYF.

The gene calls are TRBV14 and TRBJ1-2; D is unresolved. The CDR3 totals 13 residues. V was cut by 2 bases and J by 4 bases, with 8 bases left in between. The germline CDR1 and CDR2 sequences are SGHDN and FVKESK. CDR3: CASSQPVGYGYTF. In DNA, the CDR3 is TGTGCCAGCAGCCAACCGGTTGGCTATGGCTACACCTTC.

Judged by abundance, this clone is medium-sized. The V call is TRBV27, the J call TRBJ2-7, with 9 bases identical to TRBD1. The CDR3 covers 13 residues. Trimming took 3 bases from V and 6 from J; bases not matched to a gene: 3. Germline assignment: CDR1 MNHEY and CDR2 SMNVEV (reference sequence). The CDR3 region is CASSFGTGLEQYF. In DNA form, the CDR3 reads TGTGCCAGCAGTTTCGGGACAGGGCTCGAGCAGTACTTC.

The chain carries TRBV5-4 and TRBJ1-2, with D possibly being TRBD1 (6 bases). The CDR3 spans 13 residues. With 2 bases removed from V and 11 bases from J, the gap between germline ends came to 16 bases. The germline CDR1 and CDR2 sequences are SGHNT and YYREEE (reference sequence). The CDR3: CASSFTGFLGYTF. The CDR3 region has the DNA TGTGCCAGCAGCTTCACAGGGTTCCTGGGGTACACCTTC.

J is TRBJ2-7 and V is TRBV28; TRBD1 agrees at 9 bases. CDR1 and CDR2 (germline): MDHEN, SYDVKM. The CDR3 is 15 amino acids. With V trimmed by 6 bases and J by 2 bases, 8 bases remained unmatched. The CDR3 is CASSFGTGSTYEQYF. Written as DNA, the CDR3 is TGTGCCAGCAGCTTCGGGACAGGGTCTACCTACGAGCAGTACTTC.

The J gene is TRBJ1-5, the V gene TRBV27, with a possible D match to TRBD1 (5 bases). The CDR3 has 15 amino acids. The germline gives CDR1 MNHEY, CDR2 SMNVEV (reference sequence). V was pared by 2 bases and J by 5 bases, with 13 bases between. The CDR3 nucleotides are TGTGCCAGCAGTTTAGGGGGGTACGGGGATCAGCCCCAGCATTTT. Translated, it gives CASSLGGYGDQPQHF.

The V and J genes are TRBV18 and TRBJ1-5, with 9 bases lining up with TRBD1. Germline loops: CDR1 KGHSH, CDR2 LQKENI. J gave up 5 bases and V 6 bases, and 8 bases lay outside the gene matches. The CDR3 is made up of 15 amino acids. The CDR3 coding sequence is TGTGCCAGCTCGGACGGGACAGGGAAGTATCAGCCCCAGCATTTT. This codes for CASSDGTGKYQPQHF.

J is TRBJ2-3 and V is TRBV9; 9 bases are shared with TRBD1. V dropped 4 bases and J dropped 6; count of bases not matched to a gene: 12. The CDR3 totals 16 residues. Germline CDR1 reads SGDLS; CDR2 reads YYNGEE. In nucleotides, the CDR3 is TGTGCCAGCAGCCCCACCGGGACAGGGTTTGGCGATACGCAGTATTTT. This translates into CASSPTGTGFGDTQYF.

The chain has TRBV30 and TRBJ2-7, with 10 bases aligning to TRBD2. Germline assignment: CDR1 GTSNPN and CDR2 SVGIG (reference sequence). The ends lost 2 bases at V and 2 bases at J; junction bases unmatched: 18. The CDR3 contains 19 residues. DNA of the CDR3: TGTGCCTGGAGTAACAGGCGGCTAGCGGGGGCCCCAATTACCTACGAGCAGTACTTC. Its protein is CAWSNRRLAGAPITYEQYF. The whole variable domain, remainder taken from reference TRBV30 and TRBJ2-7, is SQTIHQWPATLVQPVGSPLSLECTVEGTSNPNLYWYRQAAGRGLQLLFYSVGIGQISSEVPQNLSASRPQDRQFILSSKKLLLSDSGFYLCAWSNRRLAGAPITYEQYFGPGTRLTVT.

The J gene is TRBJ1-1, the V gene TRBV9; 8 bases map to TRBD1. CDR1 and CDR2 from the germline V gene are SGDLS and YYNGEE. After removal of 1 base from V and 11 bases from J, the junction contained 4 bases not matched to a gene. The CDR3 is 12 amino acids. DNA of the CDR3: TGTGCCAGCAGCGTACAGGGGGCAAGGGCTTTCTTT. This translates into CASSVQGARAFF.

V and J are TRBV29-1 and TRBJ1-1; D possibly corresponds to TRBD1 (6 bases). CDR3 length: 14 amino acids. Germline V lookup: CDR1 SQVTM, CDR2 ANQGSEA. V lost 1 base and J lost 5, with 14 bases in between. CDR3 DNA sequence: TGCAGCGTTGAAGTCGGCAGGGGATATACTGAAGCTTTCTTT. This gives the protein CSVEVGRGYTEAFF.

V gene TRBV7-9 combines with J gene TRBJ2-6; possible D gene TRBD1, 5 bases. The ends were cut back, 1 base at V and 2 bases at J, with 15 bases in the middle. Germline values: CDR1 SEHNR, CDR2 FQNEAQ (reference sequence). CDR3 length: 18 amino acids. The CDR3 reads CASSLDPGYSAGANVLTF. The CDR3 DNA reads as TGTGCCAGCAGCTTAGACCCAGGGTACTCAGCTGGGGCCAACGTCCTGACTTTC.

The chain couples TRBV5-3 to TRBJ2-7, with D maybe TRBD1 (5 bases). TRBV5-3 is designated an ORF whose function remains uncertain. V was trimmed by 0 bases and J by 2 bases, leaving 12 bases between them. The CDR3 extends over 15 amino acids. This CDR3 is CARSLARKGTYEQYF. The CDR3, as DNA: TGTGCCAGAAGCTTGGCTAGAAAGGGGACCTACGAGCAGTACTTC.

V is TRBV7-2 and J is TRBJ2-1; 7 positions agree with TRBD2. V trimming: 2 bases; J trimming: 6 bases; junction bases outside the gene matches: 10. This CDR3 is 16 amino acids long. From germline, CDR1 is SGHTA and CDR2 FQGNSA. CDR3 DNA: TGTGCCAGCAGCTTATATTGGGGGGGAGGGATCAATGAGCAGTTCTTC. This gives the protein CASSLYWGGGINEQFF.

This clone was found once. CDR3 sequence: CASSLSTAGTPQPQHF. The CDR3 DNA reads as TGTGCCAGCAGTTTATCGACCGCAGGAACACCTCAGCCCCAGCATTTT. The J gene is TRBJ1-5, the V gene TRBV27; D gene ambiguous. V dropped 0 bases and J dropped 6 bases, with 15 bases sitting between them. CDR1 is MNHEY, CDR2 SMNVEV, per germline (reference sequence). The CDR3 spans 16 residues.

The chain uses TRBV10-3 and TRBJ1-1; 8 positions agree with TRBD1. CDR3 size: 15 residues. The germline gives CDR1 ENHRY, CDR2 SYGVKD. V lost 3 bases and J lost 5; bases outside the gene matches: 8. The DNA of the CDR3 is TGTGCCATCAGTGAACCGAACAGGGGGTGGACTGAAGCTTTCTTT. It encodes CAISEPNRGWTEAFF.

The rearrangement uses TRBV7-8 and TRBJ1-3; maybe TRBD1 (5 bases). Germline assignment: CDR1 SGHVS and CDR2 FQNEAQ. The CDR3 spans 15 residues. Trimming removed 4 bases at V and 0 bases at J, with 10 bases between. Written as DNA, the CDR3 is TGTGCCAGCAGCTCGACAGTTACCTCTGGAAACACCATATATTTT. As protein: CASSSTVTSGNTIYF.

This chain uses TRBV25-1 with TRBJ2-3, with TRBD2 identical over 11 bases. This CDR3 is 15 amino acids long. The J segment lost 5 bases and the V segment lost 8 bases, leaving 9 bases of the junction unmatched. Germline V gene data show CDR1 as MGHDK and CDR2 as SYGVNS. DNA for the CDR3: TGTGCCAGCCGACTCGTAGCGGGGGGGCAAGATACGCAGTATTTT. It yields the protein CASRLVAGGQDTQYF.

This chain uses TRBV2 with TRBJ2-1; possibly TRBD2 for D (6 bases). The V gene's germline CDR1 is SNHLY and CDR2 FYNNEI. The CDR3 length is 15 residues. V lost 6 bases and J 0 bases, leaving 12 bases between the germline ends. As DNA, the CDR3 is TGTGCCAGCAGCCGAGCGGGCAGCTCCTACAATGAGCAGTTCTTC. Translating gives CASSRAGSSYNEQFF. The entire variable domain, with the rest obtained from reference TRBV2 and TRBJ2-1, is as follows: EPEVTQTPSHQVTQMGQEVILRCVPISNHLYFYWYRQILGQKVEFLVSFYNNEISEKSEIFDDQFSVERPDGSNFTLKIRSTKLEDSAMYFCASSRAGSSYNEQFFGPGTRLTVL.

This chain joins TRBV5-4 and TRBJ2-7; 10 nucleotides agree with TRBD2. Unmatched junction bases numbered 13, after V lost 4 bases and J lost 6 bases. Germline V gene lookup returns CDR1 SGHNT and CDR2 YYREEE (reference sequence). This CDR3 contains 16 residues. Here the CDR3 reads CASSIALSGRKGEQYF. CDR3 sequence (DNA): TGTGCCAGCAGCATCGCCCTTAGCGGGAGGAAAGGCGAGCAGTACTTC.

The J gene is TRBJ2-2, the V gene TRBV6-5; TRBD2 matches 11 bases. The CDR3 runs to 16 residues. V trimming: 2 bases; J trimming: 9 bases; junction bases outside the gene matches: 8. CDR1 is MNHEY, CDR2 SVGAGI, per germline. The CDR3 is CASSYGGIAGGRELFF. CDR3 sequence (DNA): TGTGCCAGCAGTTACGGTGGGATAGCGGGGGGGCGGGAGCTGTTTTTT.

The chain has TRBV7-8 and TRBJ1-1; D is perhaps TRBD1 (5 bases). Germline V CDR1 and CDR2: SGHVS, FQNEAQ. CDR3 size: 10 residues. Trimming pared 8 bases from V and 5 bases from J, leaving 6 bases between. CDR3 amino acids: CASRGTEAFF. Here the CDR3 DNA reads TGTGCCAGCCGGGGGACTGAAGCTTTCTTT. Full variable domain (missing parts from reference TRBV7-8 and TRBJ1-1): GAGVSQSPRYKVAKRGQDVALRCDPISGHVSLFWYQQALGQGPEFLTYFQNEAQLDKSGLPSDRFFAERPEGSVSTLKIQRTQQEDSAVYLCASRGTEAFFGQGTRLTVV.